This TCR beta chain was obtained from a study of cytomegalovirus exposure and HLA in healthy donors (dated by TCRdb to 2017 to 2019). Regarding the study in general: An earlier analysis of approximately 550 of the donors reported 250 to 300 Gb of sequence data and around 110 million unique TCR beta sequences from about 180 million T cells. Both class I and class II loci were covered by HLA typing, at four-digit resolution. Among about 370 genotyped donors of the cohort, an average of roughly 230,000 unique TCR beta nucleotide sequences was sequenced per donor, of which approximately 19% were non-productive. An earlier analysis of 450 to 750 of the donors used high-throughput TCR beta sequencing to judge whether each TCR beta V gene segment behaved as functional or pseudogenic. Using immunosequencing, the study profiled T cell repertoires from 640 or so subjects and related those repertoires to cytomegalovirus serostatus. The number of donors typed differed by locus, with 629-630 for A, B, C, DRB1 and DQB1, roughly 520 for DQA1, under 610 for DPA1, and around 430 for DPB1. Every discovery cohort repertoire had been produced on one sequencing platform. Donor age, sex, ethnicity and CMV serostatus were compiled alongside the repertoire data. The study aimed to test whether signatures of past pathogen exposure could be identified by cataloging public T cell receptors. Because of strong linkage in the cohort, roughly 5 DR-DQ haplotypes were treated as single units for association and clustering. In a later genetic analysis, genome-wide SNP genotypes for 398 of the 666 donors were used, and that subset was treated as a discovery cohort. To predict cytomegalovirus infection status, the study brought together high-throughput TCR immunosequencing, statistical association of individual TCRs with disease status, and machine learning. Rather than using new phenotypic data, the later analysis identified candidate immune exposures from TCR beta sequences and from how often those sequences occurred across donors. To study patterns of TCR occurrence, a later analysis re-analyzed previously published TCR beta repertoires from 550 to 800 donors and added high-resolution HLA genotyping. Around 320 gigabases of sequencing data and 80 million or so unique TCR sequences were included in an early release covering roughly 600 HLA-typed donors. Of the 300 to 500 genotyped donors, 75% to 85% were placed in the genetic ancestry cluster associated with self-reported Caucasian donors. Along with the approximately 600-subject first cohort, a separate validation cohort of roughly 110 different subjects was used. The study at large found these results: According to a later genetic analysis, donors in an Asian-associated ancestry cluster had fewer N-insertions in productive TCRs than the approximately 610-donor mean. Most TCR sequences were seen in very few donors, while some public TCRs were found in many individuals. Immune exposure information for the cohort was limited to CMV serostatus. A further reported finding was that TCR beta sequences accurately predicted the HLA-A and HLA-B alleles for most subjects in the first cohort. Broadly in line with IMGT annotations, most TCR beta V segments showed up in productive rearrangements about 87% or about 30% of the time in an earlier analysis of around 600 of the donors. A later analysis found that HLA-associated TCR beta chains were more clonally expanded and had lower generation probabilities than equally common non-associated chains. Linkage disequilibrium might explain the correlated functional status among segregating V segments, but an unknown experimental factor could not be ruled out. Specific HLA alleles were associated with 15,000 to 20,000 TCR beta sequences at a false discovery rate of 0.05 in a later analysis. According to the authors, the approach could potentially be generalized to other disease states and immunological phenotypes. Some IMGT-functional V segments, including TRBV6-2 and TRBV6-3, could not be told apart with the 87-base-pair reads, so those segments were excluded. Most CMV-associated TCR beta chains appeared to be HLA-restricted in a later analysis, and the HLA associations seemed to be driven largely by CMV exposure. A cluster of highly shared sequence variants was judged likely to be a technical artifact of the sequencing pipeline. HLA typing was unavailable for some donors at each locus, so association tests used only the typed subset. Strong co-occurrence of HLA alleles, especially DR and DQ, made assigning TCR associations to individual alleles difficult. Because counts were too low, more than 15 rarely observed V segments, including chromosome 9 orphons, were excluded from the earlier analysis of under 650 of the donors. An association between a missense DCLRE1C variant and V-gene and J-gene trimming of TCR beta chains was found in a later genetic analysis and replicated in an independent cohort. The classifier was reported to diagnose cytomegalovirus status with high specificity and sensitivity in both the original and validation cohorts. In vitro tests confirmed that three of the cytomegalovirus-associated TCR beta chains recognize cytomegalovirus antigens. A later analysis found that TCR association rates varied across HLA loci, with DRB1 alleles showing the most associated TCRs and HLA-C alleles the fewest. Sequencing depth was assumed to be roughly uniform across donors in the presence/absence analyses, though that assumption may not hold. A total of 164 TCR beta chains were listed by the study as associated with cytomegalovirus. The cohort was sequenced for TCR beta chains only, and without alpha or paired-chain data the features that could be detected were limited. A later analysis reported that several top co-occurrence clusters appeared linked to parvovirus B19, influenza, CMV and Epstein-Barr virus.

On this clone: Its antigen is still unknown. It has no much larger one-base neighbor in the sample; base qualities were not kept.

Library preparation used the immunoSEQ multiplex PCR assay. A mixture of 60 forward primers for TCR Vbeta segments and 13 reverse primers for TCR Jbeta segments was used in the multiplex PCR. A multiplex PCR assay on genomic DNA amplified the CDR3 region of rearranged TCR beta genes. On the Illumina HiSeq System, the amplified TCR beta libraries were sequenced as 87-base-pair reads. As for how the authors treated the data: A later analysis tallied 75 million to 95 million unique TCR beta chains across the roughly 610 repertoires, and around 10 million of those chains were shared by two or more donors. A nearest-neighbor algorithm error-corrected the raw reads and collapsed the reads into unique sequences, merging closely related sequences to remove PCR and sequencing errors. To assign V, D and J gene segments, CDR3 sequences were aligned to IMGT reference sequences. Each retained sequence needed at least a six-nucleotide match to both a V gene segment and a J gene segment. Rearrangements were classified as productive when the CDR3 lacked stop codons and remained in frame with V and J, and all other rearrangements were classified as non-productive. Following IMGT convention, CDR3 was defined as the stretch from the second conserved V-encoded cysteine up to the conserved J-encoded phenylalanine. In an earlier analysis of more than 550 of the donors, sequences lacking an unambiguous match to a single V gene segment were excluded. In an earlier analysis of 587 of the donors, V segments were called functional above 56.7% productive rearrangements and were called segregating when the between-donor standard deviation exceeded 5%. A statistical classification framework was built for diagnosing cytomegalovirus status from the catalog of TCR beta chain sequences. In a later analysis, V and J genes were assigned by comparing TCR nucleotide sequences against IMGT/GENE-DB human TR gene sequences. The TCRdist pipeline was used in a later analysis to assign CDR3 sequences and most-parsimonious VDJ recombination scenarios. In a later analysis, each TCR beta chain was defined by its CDR3 amino acid sequence together with its V-gene family, and reads lacking a unique V-gene family were excluded. As a way to deal with suspected cross-contamination and a sequencing artifact, a later analysis dropped under 600 nucleotide sequences that were highly shared and had low generation probability. In a later analysis, a clonal expansion index was calculated for each public chain from normalized within-repertoire ranks of inferred template counts. Generation probabilities in a later analysis came from a VDJ recombination model fitted to out-of-frame rearrangements, and those results were checked against IGoR. Hypergeometric tests were used in a later analysis to score TCR-TCR, TCR-HLA and TCR-CMV co-occurrence, with a repertoire-size bias correction applied to the TCR pairs. To estimate false discovery rates, a later analysis permuted the HLA or CMV assignments 20 times. In a later analysis, co-occurring TCRs were grouped with DBSCAN, and TCRdist sequence similarity was added when clustering was performed within HLA-allele-positive subsets. For co-occurrence clustering, repertoires with fewer than 30,000 or more than 120,000 public chains were excluded, along with 5 or 6 repertoires with anomalous nucleotide sharing. TCRdb carries this immuneACCESS record with in-frame sequences only. Its versions omit some clonotypes, under half of them owing to an unresolved V gene in the studies checked, with the rest unexplained. The DNA gave D and trimming, while V, J and clone size come from that table. Within this sample are more than 90,000 clones, with just over 75% of them counted one time only. Around 0.53% of the sample rests with the top ten.

The CDR3, cysteine through phenylalanine, is 17 amino acids long. CDR3 DNA only is kept here, 51 bases in frame from base 1. CDR1 and CDR2 were assigned from the germline V gene as SGHVS and FNYEAQ. From V the trimming removes 3 bases and from J it removes 3 bases, while the gene matches leave 8 bases of the junction unaccounted for. The cohort consisted of 600 or so healthy bone marrow donors. Cohort members were all nominally healthy when sampled, although unrecorded immune exposures were likely present. The donor was CMV seronegative and was included in the group of a few hundred seronegative cohort members. Each donor provided a peripheral blood sample, and peripheral blood mononuclear cells were used for TCR beta sequencing. The Qiagen DNeasy Blood Extraction Kit was used to extract genomic DNA from the blood cell samples.

The chain employs TRBV7-6 and TRBJ1-5; 10 central bases correspond to TRBD1. This clonotype was sampled from a man younger than 40 in good health and CMV-seronegative. Sequenced material: PBMCs. The CDR3 region has the sequence CASSFSPGQGYNQPQHF. The nucleotide sequence reads TGTGCCAGCAGCTTCTCACCGGGACAGGGGTACAATCAGCCCCAGCATTTT.